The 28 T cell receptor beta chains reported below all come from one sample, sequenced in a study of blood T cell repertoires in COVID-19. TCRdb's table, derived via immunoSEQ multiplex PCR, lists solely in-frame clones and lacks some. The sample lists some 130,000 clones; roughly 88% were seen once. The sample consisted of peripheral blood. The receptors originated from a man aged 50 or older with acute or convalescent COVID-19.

CDR3 nucleotides: TGTGCCACTCACAGGGGCGGCACTGAAGCTTTCTTT. Encoded protein: CATHRGGTEAFF. The rearrangement joins TRBV19 to TRBJ1-1, with 7 bases identical to TRBD1. CDR1 LNHDA and CDR2 SQIVND come from the germline V gene (reference sequence). The CDR3 has 12 residues. V trimming: 10 bases; J trimming: 4 bases; junction bases outside the gene matches: 6.

The CDR3 sequence: CASSVDLGGGNTIYF. The CDR3 region has the DNA TGTGCCAGCAGCGTAGATTTAGGGGGAGGAAACACCATATATTTT. The chain recombines TRBV9 with TRBJ1-3, with D tentatively TRBD1 (6 bases). Germline CDR1 and CDR2: SGDLS and YYNGEE. The CDR3 spans 15 residues. Trimming cost V 0 bases and J 4 bases, with 11 bases left between them.

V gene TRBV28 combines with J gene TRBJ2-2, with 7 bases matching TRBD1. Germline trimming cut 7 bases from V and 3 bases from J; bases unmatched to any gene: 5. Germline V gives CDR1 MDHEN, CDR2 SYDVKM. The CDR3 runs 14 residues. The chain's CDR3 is CASTPTGDTGELFF. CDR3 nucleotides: TGTGCCAGCACCCCCACAGGGGACACCGGGGAGCTGTTTTTT.

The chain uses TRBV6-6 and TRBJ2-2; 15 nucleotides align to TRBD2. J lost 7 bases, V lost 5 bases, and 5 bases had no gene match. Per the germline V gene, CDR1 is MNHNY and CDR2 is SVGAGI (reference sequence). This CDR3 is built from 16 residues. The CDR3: CASSRTSGGVHGELFF. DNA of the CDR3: TGTGCCAGCAGTCGGACTAGCGGGGGGGTTCACGGGGAGCTGTTTTTT.

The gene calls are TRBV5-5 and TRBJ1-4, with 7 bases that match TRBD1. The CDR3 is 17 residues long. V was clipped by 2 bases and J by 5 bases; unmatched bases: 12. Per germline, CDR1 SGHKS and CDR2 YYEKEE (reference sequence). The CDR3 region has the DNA TGTGCCAGCAGCTTAAATCCTACAGGGGCCCTAAATGAAAAACTGTTTTTT. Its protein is CASSLNPTGALNEKLFF.

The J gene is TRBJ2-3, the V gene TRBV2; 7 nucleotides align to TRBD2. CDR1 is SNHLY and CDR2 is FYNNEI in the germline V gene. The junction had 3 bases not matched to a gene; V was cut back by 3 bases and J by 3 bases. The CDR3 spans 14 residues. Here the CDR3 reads CASSDREGTDTQYF. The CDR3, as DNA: TGTGCCAGCAGTGACAGGGAGGGGACAGATACGCAGTATTTT.

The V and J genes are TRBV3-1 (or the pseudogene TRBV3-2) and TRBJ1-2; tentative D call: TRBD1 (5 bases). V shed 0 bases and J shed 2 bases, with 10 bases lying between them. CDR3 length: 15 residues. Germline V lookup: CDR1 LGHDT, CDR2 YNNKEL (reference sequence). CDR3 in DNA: TGTGCCAGCAGCCAAGATGAGGGACTCAACTATGGCTACACCTTC. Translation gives CASSQDEGLNYGYTF.

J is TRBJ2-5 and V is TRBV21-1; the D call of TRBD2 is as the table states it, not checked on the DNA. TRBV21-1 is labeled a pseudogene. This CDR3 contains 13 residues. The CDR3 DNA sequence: TGTGCCAGCAGCAAAGTACGGGAAGAGACCCAGTACTTC. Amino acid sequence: CASSKVREETQYF.

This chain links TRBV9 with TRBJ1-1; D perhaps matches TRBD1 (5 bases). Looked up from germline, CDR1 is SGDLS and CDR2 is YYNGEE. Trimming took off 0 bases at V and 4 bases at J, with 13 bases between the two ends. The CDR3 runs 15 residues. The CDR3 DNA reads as TGTGCCAGCAGCGTAGGACACTCTGGGGCCACTGAAGCTTTCTTT. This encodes CASSVGHSGATEAFF.

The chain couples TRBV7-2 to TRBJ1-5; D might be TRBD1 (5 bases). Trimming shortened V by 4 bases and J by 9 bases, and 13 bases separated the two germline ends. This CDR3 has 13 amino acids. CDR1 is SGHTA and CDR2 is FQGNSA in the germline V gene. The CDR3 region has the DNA TGTGCCAGCAGCTCCAGGGCCCTTGGGCCCCAGCATTTT. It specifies CASSSRALGPQHF.

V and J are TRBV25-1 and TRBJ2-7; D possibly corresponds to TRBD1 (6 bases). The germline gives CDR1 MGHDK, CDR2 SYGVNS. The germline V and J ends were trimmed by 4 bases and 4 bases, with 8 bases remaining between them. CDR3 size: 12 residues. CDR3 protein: CASSVQGYEQYF. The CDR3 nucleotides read TGTGCCAGCAGTGTACAGGGTTACGAGCAGTACTTC.

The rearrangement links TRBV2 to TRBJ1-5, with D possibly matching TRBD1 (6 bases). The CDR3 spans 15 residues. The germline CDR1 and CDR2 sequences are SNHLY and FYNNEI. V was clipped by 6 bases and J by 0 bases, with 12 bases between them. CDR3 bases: TGTGCCAGCAGAAAACAGGGTTATAGCAATCAGCCCCAGCATTTT. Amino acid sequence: CASRKQGYSNQPQHF.

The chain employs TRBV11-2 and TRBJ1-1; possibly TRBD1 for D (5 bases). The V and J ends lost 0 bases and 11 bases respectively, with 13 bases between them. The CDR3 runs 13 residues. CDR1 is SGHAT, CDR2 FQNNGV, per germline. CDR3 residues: CASSLDLPWGAFF. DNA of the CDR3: TGTGCCAGCAGCTTAGACCTCCCCTGGGGCGCTTTCTTT.

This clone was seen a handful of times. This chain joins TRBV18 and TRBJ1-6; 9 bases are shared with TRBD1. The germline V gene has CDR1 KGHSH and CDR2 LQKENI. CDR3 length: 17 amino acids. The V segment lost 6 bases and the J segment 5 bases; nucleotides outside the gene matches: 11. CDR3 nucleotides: TGTGCCAGCTCCCCGACAGGGGGAGGCAATAATAATTCACCCCTCCACTTT. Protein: CASSPTGGGNNNSPLHF.

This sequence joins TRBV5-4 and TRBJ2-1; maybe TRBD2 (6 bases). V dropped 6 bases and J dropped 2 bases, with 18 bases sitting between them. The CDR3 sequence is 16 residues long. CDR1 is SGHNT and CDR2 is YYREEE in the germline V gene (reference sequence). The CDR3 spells CASTFSGATAYNEQFF. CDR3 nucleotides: TGTGCCAGCACCTTTTCGGGAGCTACGGCCTACAATGAGCAGTTCTTC. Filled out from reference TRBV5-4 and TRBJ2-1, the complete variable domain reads ETGVTQSPTHLIKTRGQQVTLRCSSQSGHNTVSWYQQALGQGPQFIFQYYREEENGRGNFPPRFSGLQFPNYSSELNVNALELDDSALYLCASTFSGATAYNEQFFGPGTRLTVL.

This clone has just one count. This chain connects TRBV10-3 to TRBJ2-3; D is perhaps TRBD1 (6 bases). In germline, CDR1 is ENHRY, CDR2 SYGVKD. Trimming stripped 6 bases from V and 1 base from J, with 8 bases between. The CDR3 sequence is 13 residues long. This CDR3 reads CAIRSGGTDTQYF. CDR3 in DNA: TGTGCCATCAGGTCAGGGGGCACAGATACGCAGTATTTT.

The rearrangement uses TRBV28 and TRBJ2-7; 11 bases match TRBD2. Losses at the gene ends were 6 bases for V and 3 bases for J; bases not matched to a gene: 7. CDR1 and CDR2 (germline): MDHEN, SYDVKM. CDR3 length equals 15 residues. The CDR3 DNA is TGTGCCAGCAGCGTAGCGGGGGGGGGCTTCTACGAGCAGTACTTC. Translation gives CASSVAGGGFYEQYF.

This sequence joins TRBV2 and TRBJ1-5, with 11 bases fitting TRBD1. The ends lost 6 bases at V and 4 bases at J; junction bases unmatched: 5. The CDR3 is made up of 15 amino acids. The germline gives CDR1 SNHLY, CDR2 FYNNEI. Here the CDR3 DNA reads TGTGCCAGCAGGGGGGACAGGGGGGAAAATCAGCCCCAGCATTTT. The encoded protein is CASRGDRGENQPQHF.

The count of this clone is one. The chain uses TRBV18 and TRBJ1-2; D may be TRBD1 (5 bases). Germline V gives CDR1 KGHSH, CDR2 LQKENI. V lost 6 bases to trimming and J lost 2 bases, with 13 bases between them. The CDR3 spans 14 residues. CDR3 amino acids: CASSGGRRNYGYTF. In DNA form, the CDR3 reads TGTGCCAGCTCGGGGGGTCGTCGAAACTATGGCTACACCTTC.

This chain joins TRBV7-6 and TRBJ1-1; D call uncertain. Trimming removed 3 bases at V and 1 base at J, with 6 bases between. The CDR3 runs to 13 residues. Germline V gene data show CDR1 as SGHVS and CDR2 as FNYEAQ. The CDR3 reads CASSFNPNTEAFF. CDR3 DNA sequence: TGTGCCAGCAGCTTTAATCCGAACACTGAAGCTTTCTTT.

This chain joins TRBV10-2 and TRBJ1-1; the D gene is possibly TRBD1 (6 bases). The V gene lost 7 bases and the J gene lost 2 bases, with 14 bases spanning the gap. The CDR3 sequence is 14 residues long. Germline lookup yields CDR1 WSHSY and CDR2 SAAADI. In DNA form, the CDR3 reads TGCGCCAGCACCCGGGACAAGAAAAACACTGAAGCTTTCTTT. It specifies CASTRDKKNTEAFF.

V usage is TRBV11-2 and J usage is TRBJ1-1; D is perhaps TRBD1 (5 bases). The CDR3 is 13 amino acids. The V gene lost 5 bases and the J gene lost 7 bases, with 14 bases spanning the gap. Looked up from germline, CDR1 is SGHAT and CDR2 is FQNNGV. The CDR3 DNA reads TGTGCCAGCAGCCAGGCAGGGTTCGGTGAAGCTTTCTTT. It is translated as CASSQAGFGEAFF.

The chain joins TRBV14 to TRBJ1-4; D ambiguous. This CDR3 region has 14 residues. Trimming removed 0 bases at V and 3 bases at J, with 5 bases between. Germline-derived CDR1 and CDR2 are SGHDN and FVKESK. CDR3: CASSQDAANEKLFF. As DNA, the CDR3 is TGTGCCAGCAGCCAAGATGCGGCTAATGAAAAACTGTTTTTT.

CDR3 sequence: CASSLLSNTIYF. The CDR3, as DNA: TGTGCCAGCAGTTTGCTATCGAACACCATATATTTT. This chain connects TRBV12-3 or TRBV12-4 to TRBJ1-3; D gene unclear. This CDR3 spans 12 amino acids. Trimming cost V 3 bases and J 7 bases, with 7 bases left between them.

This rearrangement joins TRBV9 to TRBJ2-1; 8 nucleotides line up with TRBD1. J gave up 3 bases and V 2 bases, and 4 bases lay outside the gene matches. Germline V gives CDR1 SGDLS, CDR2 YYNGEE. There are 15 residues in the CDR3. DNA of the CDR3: TGTGCCAGCAGCGTGGGACAGGACTACTACAATGAGCAGTTCTTC. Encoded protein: CASSVGQDYYNEQFF.

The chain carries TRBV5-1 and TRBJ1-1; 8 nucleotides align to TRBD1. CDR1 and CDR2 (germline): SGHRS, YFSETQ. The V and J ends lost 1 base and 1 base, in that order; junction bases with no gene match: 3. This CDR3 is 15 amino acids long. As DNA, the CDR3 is TGCGCCAGCAGCTTGACCGGGACAGGGAACACTGAAGCTTTCTTT. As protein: CASSLTGTGNTEAFF. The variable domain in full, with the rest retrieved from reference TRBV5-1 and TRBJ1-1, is KAGVTQTPRYLIKTRGQQVTLSCSPISGHRSVSWYQQTPGQGLQFLFEYFSETQRNKGNFPGRFSGRQFSNSRSEMNVSTLELGDSALYLCASSLTGTGNTEAFFGQGTRLTVV.

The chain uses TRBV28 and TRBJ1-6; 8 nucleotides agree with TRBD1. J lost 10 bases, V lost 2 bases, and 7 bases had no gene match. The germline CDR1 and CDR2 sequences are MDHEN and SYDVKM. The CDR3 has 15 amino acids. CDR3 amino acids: CASSLVTGGSSPLHF. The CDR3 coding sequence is TGTGCCAGCAGTTTAGTAACAGGGGGTTCATCACCCCTCCACTTT.

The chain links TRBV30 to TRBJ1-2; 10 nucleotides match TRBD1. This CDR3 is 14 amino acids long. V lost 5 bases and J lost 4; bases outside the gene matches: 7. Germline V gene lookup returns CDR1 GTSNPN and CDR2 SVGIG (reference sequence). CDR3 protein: CAWVTGGPLYGYTF. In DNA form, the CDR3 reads TGTGCCTGGGTGACAGGGGGCCCACTCTATGGCTACACCTTC.